This passage covers 22 T cell receptor beta chains from one sample sequenced in a study of cytomegalovirus exposure and HLA in healthy donors. A multiplex PCR was run with 60 Vbeta primers and 13 Jbeta primers. Assay: immunoSEQ multiplex PCR; the TCRdb copy retains only in-frame clones and omits some. The table lists more than 150,000 clones, 60% to 85% of them singletons. The sequenced material came from PBMCs. The source is a man younger than 30 in good health and CMV-seronegative.

V gene TRBV19 combines with J gene TRBJ1-1; a weak D match, TRBD1 (6 bases). The V gene lost 5 bases and the J gene lost 5 bases, with 15 bases spanning the gap. Germline V gives CDR1 LNHDA, CDR2 SQIVND (reference sequence). This CDR3 spans 14 amino acids. The CDR3 is CASSEQGQTTEAFF. The CDR3 DNA reads TGTGCCAGTAGTGAGCAGGGGCAAACAACTGAAGCTTTCTTT.

V and J are TRBV4-1 and TRBJ1-1; D call uncertain. Trimming took off 1 base at V and 0 bases at J, with 9 bases between the two ends. The V gene's germline CDR1 is MGHRA and CDR2 YSYEKL. The CDR3 runs to 15 residues. This chain's CDR3 is CASSQGGTMNTEAFF. The CDR3 DNA sequence: TGCGCCAGCAGCCAAGGCGGCACCATGAACACTGAAGCTTTCTTT.

This clone was picked up a small number of times. The chain has TRBV4-2 and TRBJ1-2; TRBD1 aligns across 12 bases. V shed 1 base and J 4 bases; nucleotides not matched to a gene: 4. This CDR3 has 16 residues. Germline V lookup: CDR1 LGHNA, CDR2 YNFKEQ. In nucleotides, the CDR3 is TGTGCCAGCAGCCAAGCCGGGACAGGGGGCGGCTATGGCTACACCTTC. Residues: CASSQAGTGGGYGYTF.

CDR3 DNA sequence: TGTGCCAGCTCACTTACCGGGACAGCCTACGAGCAGTACTTC. Translating it yields CASSLTGTAYEQYF. The chain couples TRBV18 to TRBJ2-7, with TRBD1 identical over 7 bases. The germline CDR1 and CDR2 sequences are KGHSH and LQKENI. This CDR3 is 14 amino acids long. V dropped 4 bases and J dropped 2; count of bases not matched to a gene: 5.

The genes are TRBV14 and TRBJ1-2; D gene unclear. This CDR3 comprises 14 residues. CDR1 is SGHDN, CDR2 FVKESK, per germline. V lost 1 base and J lost 6, with 12 bases in between. CDR3 sequence reads: CASSQVPGVDGYTF. DNA of the CDR3: TGTGCCAGCAGCCAAGTGCCGGGTGTTGATGGCTACACCTTC.

This clone was detected once. This chain links TRBV4-1 with TRBJ2-7; TRBD2 matches 14 bases. The junction had 9 bases not matched to a gene; V was cut back by 5 bases and J by 6 bases. This CDR3 has 16 residues. Germline CDR1 reads MGHRA; CDR2 reads YSYEKL. DNA for the CDR3: TGCGCCAGCAGCAACACCCCGGGACTAGCGGGAGCCGAGCAGTACTTC. This encodes CASSNTPGLAGAEQYF.

This chain links TRBV10-3 with TRBJ1-6, with D unresolved. Trimming took off 5 bases at V and 1 base at J, with 15 bases between the two ends. CDR1 and CDR2 from the germline V gene are ENHRY and SYGVKD. The CDR3 extends over 17 amino acids. The CDR3: CAISPTATGSYNSPLHF. The CDR3 DNA reads as TGTGCCATCAGTCCGACCGCGACGGGTTCCTATAATTCACCCCTCCACTTT.

The chain has TRBV5-1 and TRBJ2-3; 10 bases align to TRBD1. The V gene's germline CDR1 is SGHRS and CDR2 YFSETQ. The CDR3 is 17 amino acids. Trimming took 4 bases from V and 2 from J; bases not matched to a gene: 10. The CDR3 DNA reads as TGCGCCAGCAGCCCCCAAACGACAGGGGGCGTCACAGATACGCAGTATTTT. As protein: CASSPQTTGGVTDTQYF.

The chain has TRBV12-5 and TRBJ1-5; D ambiguous. The length of the CDR3 is 11 residues. Trimming took 7 bases from V and 9 from J, leaving 10 bases between them. Germline V lookup: CDR1 LGHNT, CDR2 FRNRAP. The CDR3 region has the DNA TGTGCTAGTGCCCGAGAGGGGCCCCAGCATTTT. Its protein is CASAREGPQHF.

There are a few counts of this clone. This chain joins TRBV6-5 and TRBJ1-2; 7 bases are shared with TRBD1. The V gene's germline CDR1 is MNHEY and CDR2 SVGAGI. V lost 0 bases and J lost 8; bases outside the gene matches: 9. The CDR3 runs 15 residues. CDR3: CASSYSPGQAAGYTF. The DNA for the CDR3 is TGTGCCAGCAGTTACTCTCCCGGACAGGCGGCGGGCTACACCTTC.

This chain uses TRBV28 with TRBJ2-7; 7 nucleotides align to TRBD1. With 6 bases clipped from V and 2 bases from J, the junction kept 7 bases outside the gene matches. CDR1 and CDR2 from the germline V gene are MDHEN and SYDVKM. The CDR3 contains 14 residues. The CDR3 nucleotides are TGTGCCAGCAGATACGACAGGGCCCCCTACGAGCAGTACTTC. It translates to CASRYDRAPYEQYF.

The rearrangement uses TRBV21-1 and TRBJ2-3; TRBD2 is the table's D call, not checked against the DNA. TRBV21-1 is reported as a pseudogene. The CDR3 is made up of 20 amino acids. Here the CDR3 reads CASSTPGLAGGPGNTDTQYF. The CDR3 coding sequence is TGTGCCAGCAGCACCCCAGGACTAGCGGGGGGGCCGGGTAACACAGATACGCAGTATTTT.

The V call is TRBV7-3, the J call TRBJ1-2, with 7 bases matching TRBD1. CDR1 and CDR2 (germline): SGHTA, FQGTGA. J was trimmed by 4 bases and V by 0 bases; bases with no gene match: 5. The CDR3 runs to 15 residues. The CDR3 region is CASSLTSTGVYGYTF. CDR3 in DNA: TGTGCCAGCAGCTTAACGTCTACAGGGGTCTATGGCTACACCTTC.

This clone was seen only a few times. The rearrangement uses TRBV4-2 and TRBJ1-2; a possible D gene is TRBD1 (6 bases). The CDR3 covers 14 residues. Trimming shortened V by 1 base and J by 2 bases, and 8 bases separated the two germline ends. The V gene's germline CDR1 is LGHNA and CDR2 YNFKEQ. The CDR3 DNA sequence: TGTGCCAGCAGCCAAGCTACAGGGAACTATGGCTACACCTTC. Protein product: CASSQATGNYGYTF.

The chain has TRBV6-5 and TRBJ2-5; tentatively, D is TRBD1 (5 bases). V gave up 8 bases and J gave up 2 bases, with 15 bases separating them. The CDR3 loop spans 14 amino acids. The V gene's germline CDR1 is MNHEY and CDR2 SVGAGI. The CDR3 nucleotides read TGTGCCAGCGGTATTCAGGGTCCACAAGAGACCCAGTACTTC. Residues: CASGIQGPQETQYF.

The chain joins TRBV5-6 to TRBJ2-7, with TRBD2 matching 9 bases. V gave up 1 base and J gave up 3 bases; unmatched junction bases: 5. The CDR3 has 15 amino acids. Germline CDR1 and CDR2: SGHDT and YYEEEE. This chain's CDR3 is CASSLKIAGDYEQYF. The CDR3, as DNA: TGTGCCAGCAGCTTGAAAATAGCGGGAGACTACGAGCAGTACTTC.

Concerning this clone: An end of the junction differs from the germline gene, which may be a read error. The chain couples TRBV9 to TRBJ2-1; D is perhaps TRBD1 (5 bases). The germline V gene encodes CDR1 SGDLS and CDR2 YYNGEE. The CDR3 sequence is 15 residues long. The CDR3 DNA sequence: TGTGCCAGCAGCGTAGAGGGCAGGGAACTCAATGGGCAGTTCTTC. This encodes CASSVEGRELNGQFF.

In its sample, this clone was seen once. V is TRBV7-2 and J is TRBJ2-2, with TRBD1 matching over 7 bases. This CDR3 region has 14 residues. The V gene's germline CDR1 is SGHTA and CDR2 FQGNSA. V lost 3 bases, J lost 6 bases, and 4 bases stayed unmatched. The CDR3 here is CASSFDRAPGELFF. In DNA, the CDR3 is TGTGCCAGCAGCTTCGACAGGGCTCCCGGGGAGCTGTTTTTT.

CDR3: CASSSGLRLSYEQYF. CDR3 sequence (DNA): TGTGCCAGCTCCTCCGGCCTTCGACTCTCCTACGAGCAGTACTTC. The chain is built from TRBV18 and TRBJ2-7; D remains unclear. Trimming cost V 6 bases and J 0 bases, with 15 bases left between them. The CDR3 spans 15 residues. CDR1 is KGHSH and CDR2 is LQKENI in the germline V gene.

The sample holds one count of this clone. The chain uses TRBV28 and TRBJ2-7; 8 positions agree with TRBD1. Per germline, CDR1 MDHEN and CDR2 SYDVKM. The J segment lost 0 bases and the V segment lost 2 bases, leaving 6 bases of the junction unmatched. This CDR3 has 16 amino acids. The CDR3 is CASSLPRQGSSYEQYF. The CDR3 bases are TGTGCCAGCAGTTTACCCAGACAGGGGAGCTCCTACGAGCAGTACTTC. The whole variable domain, filled in from reference TRBV28 and TRBJ2-7, reads DVKVTQSSRYLVKRTGEKVFLECVQDMDHENMFWYRQDPGLGLRLIYFSYDVKMKEKGDIPEGYSVSREKKERFSLILESASTNQTSMYLCASSLPRQGSSYEQYFGPGTRLTVT.

The V gene is TRBV5-1, the J gene TRBJ2-5; 7 bases fit TRBD1. The DNA end lines up better with TRBJ2-7; the J call may be wrong. Germline CDR1 and CDR2: SGHRS and YFSETQ. There are 14 residues in the CDR3. The CDR3 DNA sequence: TGCGCCAGCAGTCCGACAGGGTTAGCCTACGAGCAGTACTTC. This gives the protein CASSPTGLAYEQYF.

The chain employs TRBV5-1 and TRBJ1-2, with D uncertain. Germline V gives CDR1 SGHRS, CDR2 YFSETQ. V dropped 4 bases and J dropped 0 bases, with 10 bases sitting between them. This CDR3 is built from 14 residues. CDR3 sequence (DNA): TGCGCCAGCAGCGAGGAGCTGCCTAACTATGGCTACACCTTC. Translated: CASSEELPNYGYTF. The full variable domain, rest sourced from reference TRBV5-1 and TRBJ1-2, is KAGVTQTPRYLIKTRGQQVTLSCSPISGHRSVSWYQQTPGQGLQFLFEYFSETQRNKGNFPGRFSGRQFSNSRSEMNVSTLELGDSALYLCASSEELPNYGYTFGSGTRLTVV.